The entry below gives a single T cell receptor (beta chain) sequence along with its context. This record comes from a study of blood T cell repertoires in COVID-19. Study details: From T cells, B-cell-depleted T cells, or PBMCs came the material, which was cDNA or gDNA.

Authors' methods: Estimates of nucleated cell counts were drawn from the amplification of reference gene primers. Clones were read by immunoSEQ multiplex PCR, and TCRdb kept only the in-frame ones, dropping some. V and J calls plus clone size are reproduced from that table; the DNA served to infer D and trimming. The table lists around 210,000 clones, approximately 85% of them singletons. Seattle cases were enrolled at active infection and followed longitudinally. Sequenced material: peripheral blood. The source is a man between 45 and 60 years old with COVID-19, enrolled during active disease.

This CDR3 reads CASSPAGQAGNTIYF. CDR3 in DNA: TGTGCCAGCTCACCAGCAGGCCAGGCGGGAAACACCATATATTTT. The J gene is TRBJ1-3, the V gene TRBV18; no firm D call. From germline, CDR1 is KGHSH and CDR2 LQKENI. Trimming left V 2 bases short and J 4 bases short, with 12 bases between. This CDR3 region has 15 residues. The variable domain in full, completed from reference TRBV18 and TRBJ1-3, reads NAGVMQNPRHLVRRRGQEARLRCSPMKGHSHVYWYRQLPEEGLKFMVYLQKENIIDESGMPKERFSAEFPKEGPSILRIQQVVRGDSAAYFCASSPAGQAGNTIYFGEGSWLTVV.